This TCR beta chain came from a study of metastatic and nonmetastatic thyroid tumors. Overall study: A comparison of repertoires was made across blood and tumor or nodule tissue from malignant and benign thyroid patients. Findings and caveats of the study: Malignant thyroid tumors reportedly exceeded benign nodules significantly in TCR beta diversity, with the difference appearing in blood and tumor.

Patients underwent thyroid surgery, and none had received any treatment before it. In the original processing: The distant-metastasis classifier for papillary thyroid cancer was built from CDR3 differences across clinicopathological groups. Through MiXCR, TCRdb re-clonotyped the PCR reads. The V and J calls and clone size are TCRdb's, not the authors'. Of approximately 12,000 clones in the sample, about 21% are singletons; the top ten hold approximately 15%. This clone was seen repeatedly, ten times or more. Its antigen is currently unknown. CDR1 is KGHDR, CDR2 SFDVKD, per germline. The V gene end was trimmed by 4 bases and the J gene end by 6 bases; junction bases not matched to a gene: 16. CDR3 length: 18 residues.

This receptor was taken from a female donor with papillary thyroid cancer or a benign thyroid nodule (not recorded which). Some clones in this sample may be carry-over from other donors' samples. This chain connects TRBV24-1 to TRBJ2-7, with 11 bases aligning to TRBD1. Sequenced sample: adjacent normal tissue. CDR3 in DNA: TGTGCCACCAGTGAACAGACCGCCTCCGGGACAGGGGGGGGCGAGCAGTACTTC. Its protein is CATSEQTASGTGGGEQYF.